This T cell receptor (beta chain) was identified during a study of T cells in Graves' hyperthyroidism and ophthalmopathy. Study in general: Once the initial diagnosis was made, peripheral blood was obtained before any treatment.

As to this clonotype: As yet, its antigen is unknown. This clone may be a read error of a much larger clone one base away.

Germline V gene lookup returns CDR1 LGHDT and CDR2 YNNKEL (reference sequence). J was trimmed by 4 bases and V by 6 bases; bases with no gene match: 8. The CDR3 loop spans 14 amino acids. The CDR3 regions of TCR beta were amplified from RNA transcripts. During a first-round RT-PCR of the TCR CDR3, the HTBI primer set was used. Via MiXCR, TCRdb re-called the multiplex PCR reads, giving one row per CDR3 protein. The data contain 500,000 to 650,000 distinct CDR3 sequences, about 20% of them singletons. Uncontrolled infection, other autoimmune disease, pregnancy and lactation each barred patients from inclusion. Broader study findings: Ophthalmopathy was distinguished from stable hyperthyroidism by 13 V-J signatures. Expanded thyroid clonotypes (above 0.001) were mostly also found in blood.

This chain uses TRBV3-1 with TRBJ1-2; 7 bases match TRBD1. The clonotype comes from a man aged 35 to 55 with Graves' ophthalmopathy. Input material: blood. This CDR3 is CASRGTVPLYGYTF. The CDR3 bases are TGTGCCAGCAGGGGGACAGTGCCACTCTATGGCTACACCTTC.